Listed here are 26 T cell receptor beta chains from one sample, sequenced in a study of shared clonotypes between healthy human individuals (dated by TCRdb to 2020 to 2022). Library generation was performed with the immunoSEQ multiplex PCR assay. In its TCRdb copy, this immuneACCESS table keeps in-frame sequences only and misses some clones. Where compared with another copy, unresolved V genes explain less than half of these, and the others have no known cause. A total of 780,000 or so clones appear in this sample, just under 75% of them only once. The top ten hold over 1.5% of the sample. Material: memory CD4+ T cells sorted from blood. In the paper's terms, the cell subset or site label means: CD45RA-negative fraction. The receptors stem from a young woman in good health.

Worth noting for this clone: A read error may be the cause here, since a much bigger clone is one base away. This rearrangement joins TRBV7-9 to TRBJ1-1, with 7 positions matching TRBD1. CDR3 length: 13 residues. The germline CDR1 and CDR2 sequences are SEHNR and FQNEAQ (reference sequence). Written as DNA, the CDR3 is TGTGTCAGCAGCCGACAGGGAAACACTGAAGCTTTCTTT. This encodes CVSSRQGNTEAFF.

The V call is TRBV10-3, the J call TRBJ2-5; D possibly corresponds to TRBD2 (6 bases). CDR3 length: 15 residues. Trimming removed 4 bases from V and 1 base from J, with 13 bases in between. CDR1 is ENHRY and CDR2 is SYGVKD in the germline V gene. This CDR3 is CAISGSGTFQETQYF. Written as DNA, the CDR3 is TGTGCCATCAGTGGTAGCGGAACCTTCCAAGAGACCCAGTACTTC.

This CDR3 is CASSLRRQAGEQYF. The CDR3 region has the DNA TGTGCCAGCAGTTTGCGTCGACAGGCGGGCGAGCAGTACTTC. The chain links TRBV28 to TRBJ2-7, with D tentatively TRBD1 (6 bases). V was shortened by 3 bases and J by 6 bases, with 15 bases between the two germline ends. CDR3 length equals 14 residues. Per germline, CDR1 MDHEN and CDR2 SYDVKM.

The rearrangement joins TRBV28 to TRBJ2-7; D unresolved. The germline CDR1 and CDR2 sequences are MDHEN and SYDVKM. The CDR3 is made up of 12 amino acids. Trimming took 1 base from V and 4 from J, leaving 5 bases between them. DNA of the CDR3: TGTGCCAGCAGTTTATTCGCGTACGAGCAGTACTTC. This codes for CASSLFAYEQYF.

This clone was recorded a few times. The chain combines TRBV6-1 with TRBJ2-5; TRBD2 is a possible D gene (6 bases). V was shortened by 11 bases and J by 4 bases, with 14 bases between the two germline ends. Germline V gene lookup returns CDR1 MNHNS and CDR2 SASEGT. The CDR3 runs to 12 residues. As DNA, the CDR3 is TGTGCCCTACTGTTGGAGGGAGAGACCCAGTACTTC. Amino acid sequence: CALLLEGETQYF.

The rearrangement joins TRBV28 to TRBJ1-1; possible D gene TRBD1, 5 bases. The CDR3 length is 15 residues. CDR1 and CDR2 from the germline V gene are MDHEN and SYDVKM. V was shortened by 4 bases and J by 0 bases, with 12 bases between the two germline ends. CDR3 DNA: TGTGCCAGCAGTTCCGGAGACAGTATGAACACTGAAGCTTTCTTT. Protein product: CASSSGDSMNTEAFF.

V usage is TRBV9 and J usage is TRBJ1-1; D is ambiguous. Germline CDR1 reads SGDLS; CDR2 reads YYNGEE. V shed 4 bases and J shed 1 base, with 8 bases lying between them. CDR3 size: 13 residues. CDR3 in amino acids: CASSQVGNTEAFF. The CDR3, as DNA: TGTGCCAGCAGCCAAGTCGGGAACACTGAAGCTTTCTTT.

The V gene is TRBV11-2, the J gene TRBJ2-3; D uncertain. The CDR3 contains 12 residues. V dropped 4 bases and J dropped 4 bases, with 6 bases sitting between them. Germline values: CDR1 SGHAT, CDR2 FQNNGV. In DNA, the CDR3 is TGTGCCAGCAGCTCCAGGTCAGATACGCAGTATTTT. It translates to CASSSRSDTQYF.

The rearrangement links TRBV7-2 to TRBJ2-7, with D possibly TRBD2 on 5 matching bases. The CDR3 is 13 amino acids. Trimming left V 1 base short and J 9 bases short, with 13 bases between. Per germline, CDR1 SGHTA and CDR2 FQGNSA. The chain's CDR3 is CASSLVEGMVQYF. The CDR3 nucleotides read TGTGCCAGCAGCTTAGTAGAGGGAATGGTGCAGTACTTC.

In its sample, this clone was seen many times. Other DNA sequences within the sample encode an identical CDR3. The chain couples TRBV19 to TRBJ2-5; 13 bases fit TRBD2. In germline, CDR1 is LNHDA, CDR2 SQIVND (reference sequence). The length of the CDR3 is 16 residues. Germline trimming cut 4 bases from V and 4 bases from J; bases unmatched to any gene: 6. CDR3 protein: CASSSGLAGVGETQYF. CDR3 bases: TGTGCCAGTAGTAGCGGACTAGCGGGAGTAGGAGAGACCCAGTACTTC.

V and J are TRBV7-3 and TRBJ1-5; a possible D gene is TRBD1 (5 bases). CDR3 length: 16 amino acids. V lost 2 bases and J lost 3, with 14 bases in between. The germline CDR1 and CDR2 sequences are SGHTA and FQGTGA. The CDR3 DNA reads TGTGCCAGCAGCTTATGGGGCACGGGAAACAATCAGCCCCAGCATTTT. This gives the protein CASSLWGTGNNQPQHF.

This sequence joins TRBV27 and TRBJ2-1; 8 bases align to TRBD2. Germline CDR1 reads MNHEY; CDR2 reads SMNVEV (reference sequence). The CDR3 extends over 15 amino acids. V trimming: 5 bases; J trimming: 4 bases; junction bases outside the gene matches: 7. The CDR3 here is CASSLLTSAYNEQFF. In DNA form, the CDR3 reads TGTGCCAGCAGTCTCCTGACTAGCGCTTACAATGAGCAGTTCTTC.

This clone was observed a few times. V usage is TRBV4-2 and J usage is TRBJ1-3; the D gene is possibly TRBD1 (5 bases). Germline CDR1 and CDR2: LGHNA and YNFKEQ. The CDR3 extends over 14 amino acids. Trimming stripped 0 bases from V and 7 bases from J, with 10 bases between. CDR3 region: CASSQDQGRNTIYF. CDR3 bases: TGTGCCAGCAGCCAAGATCAGGGTCGGAACACCATATATTTT.

For this clone: The same CDR3 also results from other DNA sequences found in this sample. The J gene is TRBJ2-7, the V gene TRBV20-1; D is possibly TRBD1 (6 bases). This CDR3 has 11 amino acids. The germline V and J ends were trimmed by 6 bases and 4 bases, with 10 bases remaining between them. Germline V CDR1 and CDR2: DFQATT, SNEGSKA (reference sequence). The CDR3 protein is CSASQGYEQYF. CDR3 DNA sequence: TGCAGTGCCTCCCAGGGGTACGAGCAGTACTTC.

This clone occurred a few times. The chain links TRBV6-5 to TRBJ2-2; D may be TRBD1 (6 bases). Germline-derived CDR1 and CDR2 are MNHEY and SVGAGI. Trimming stripped 0 bases from V and 7 bases from J, with 15 bases between. The CDR3 extends over 16 amino acids. The CDR3 loop reads CASSYSTGFFNGELFF. The CDR3 nucleotides read TGTGCCAGCAGTTACTCGACAGGATTCTTTAACGGGGAGCTGTTTTTT.

J is TRBJ2-6 and V is TRBV27; D is uncertain. There are 16 residues in the CDR3. The germline V gene encodes CDR1 MNHEY and CDR2 SMNVEV (reference sequence). The germline V and J ends were trimmed by 0 bases and 0 bases, with 6 bases remaining between them. Written as DNA, the CDR3 is TGTGCCAGCAGTTTATCGACGAACTCTGGGGCCAACGTCCTGACTTTC. Translation gives CASSLSTNSGANVLTF.

This chain connects TRBV16 to TRBJ2-1, with a possible D match to TRBD2 (5 bases). Trimming removed 0 bases at V and 8 bases at J, with 11 bases between. The CDR3 runs to 14 residues. Germline V CDR1 and CDR2: KGHSY, FQNENV. The CDR3 DNA sequence: TGTGCCAGCAGCCAATCCGGGATCGGGGATGAGCAGTTCTTC. Translation gives CASSQSGIGDEQFF.

The chain uses TRBV6-5 and TRBJ1-5; D gene ambiguous. CDR3 length equals 15 residues. Germline CDR1 and CDR2: MNHEY and SVGAGI. Trimming shortened V by 2 bases and J by 3 bases, and 11 bases separated the two germline ends. For the CDR3, the DNA is TGTGCCAGCAGTTACCCCTGGCGGGACAATCAGCCCCAGCATTTT. It encodes CASSYPWRDNQPQHF.

In this sample, this clone turned up a few times. The J gene is TRBJ2-5, the V gene TRBV5-1, with D perhaps matching TRBD1 (5 bases). This CDR3 is built from 14 residues. The germline V gene encodes CDR1 SGHRS and CDR2 YFSETQ. V lost 4 bases and J 3 bases, leaving 13 bases between the germline ends. The CDR3 sequence: CASSDSVQKETQYF. The CDR3 nucleotides read TGCGCCAGCAGCGACAGTGTACAAAAAGAGACCCAGTACTTC.

The chain joins TRBV6-5 to TRBJ1-5; a weak D match, TRBD1 (5 bases). Germline CDR1 MNHEY, CDR2 SVGAGI. V lost 5 bases, J lost 7 bases, and 15 bases lay in between. This CDR3 has 14 amino acids. The CDR3 bases are TGTGCCAGCAGTCGTGCAGGGTCCGGCCAGCCCCAGCATTTT. It translates to CASSRAGSGQPQHF.

In its sample, this clone was seen a few times. Other DNA sequences in the sample encode the same CDR3. This chain joins TRBV2 and TRBJ1-2; maybe TRBD1 (5 bases). The CDR3 length is 14 residues. Trimming stripped 2 bases from V and 2 bases from J, with 9 bases between. Germline CDR1 reads SNHLY; CDR2 reads FYNNEI. DNA of the CDR3: TGTGCCAGCAGTGAATCGGCAGGGAACTATGGCTACACCTTC. It codes for CASSESAGNYGYTF.

The chain combines TRBV5-4 with TRBJ2-5; 9 bases are a match to TRBD2. Germline assignment: CDR1 SGHNT and CDR2 YYREEE (reference sequence). V shed 4 bases and J 5 bases; nucleotides not matched to a gene: 9. The CDR3 sequence is 15 residues long. DNA for the CDR3: TGTGCCAGCAGCCACGCGGGAGGGCCGTTTGAGACCCAGTACTTC. Protein product: CASSHAGGPFETQYF.

The rearrangement uses TRBV4-1 and TRBJ2-4; 10 nucleotides agree with TRBD1. Unmatched junction bases numbered 12, after V lost 1 base and J lost 6 bases. CDR1 and CDR2 (germline): MGHRA, YSYEKL. The CDR3 runs 18 residues. CDR3 bases: TGCGCCAGCAGCCAAGTAAACTACGGGACAGGGGACCGAAACATTCAGTACTTC. Translation: CASSQVNYGTGDRNIQYF.

This chain uses TRBV6-5 with TRBJ2-2, with a weak D call TRBD1 (5 bases). The germline V gene has CDR1 MNHEY and CDR2 SVGAGI. The CDR3 totals 14 residues. Trimming removed 10 bases at V and 1 base at J, with 13 bases between. The CDR3 spells CATHRTKNTGELFF. For the CDR3, the DNA is TGTGCCACTCACCGGACAAAGAACACCGGGGAGCTGTTTTTT.

This clone was detected a few times. The genes are TRBV28 and TRBJ1-5; 10 bases agree with TRBD1. The CDR3 spans 17 residues. The ends lost 2 bases at V and 0 bases at J; junction bases unmatched: 4. In germline, CDR1 is MDHEN, CDR2 SYDVKM. The CDR3 region has the DNA TGTGCCAGCAGTTTAGGACAGGGGGGGAATAGCAATCAGCCCCAGCATTTT. Translation: CASSLGQGGNSNQPQHF.

This clone has just one count. J is TRBJ1-2 and V is TRBV6-1; D unresolved. Germline values: CDR1 MNHNS, CDR2 SASEGT. The CDR3 is made up of 12 amino acids. V lost 8 bases and J 7 bases, leaving 14 bases between the germline ends. CDR3 bases: TGTGCCAGCTGGTCGGGGATAGGTGGCTACACCTTC. The encoded protein is CASWSGIGGYTF.